This is a list of T cell receptor beta chains from one sample in a study of cytomegalovirus exposure and HLA in healthy donors. Clones were read by immunoSEQ multiplex PCR, and TCRdb kept only the in-frame ones, dropping some. Among 150,000 or so clones listed, over 75% were seen once. Sequences were obtained from PBMCs. These receptors all stem from a man aged 18 to 30 in good health and CMV-seropositive. The CDR3 runs from the conserved cysteine through the conserved F or W. The D gene is left open where the match is weak. Clone size is shown for a subset of rows, as once, few, many or a class of expanded clone.

j_gene	d_gene	v_gene	abundance	CDR3aa	CDR3nt
TRBJ1-5	.	TRBV7-9	.	CASSLGSQGQPQHF	TGTGCCAGCAGCTTAGGGAGTCAGGGGCAGCCCCAGCATTTT
TRBJ2-5	.	TRBV2	.	CASSERWSGRETQYF	TGTGCCAGCAGTGAAAGATGGTCAGGGCGCGAGACCCAGTACTTC
TRBJ2-3	.	TRBV14	.	CASSPYGAYTDTQYF	TGTGCCAGCAGCCCCTACGGAGCGTACACAGATACGCAGTATTTT
TRBJ2-7	TRBD1	TRBV7-7	.	CASSLDRGGEQYF	TGTGCCAGCAGCTTAGACAGGGGTGGCGAGCAGTACTTC
TRBJ2-3	TRBD2	TRBV7-2	.	CASRRGTSGGLDTQYF	TGTGCCAGCAGGAGAGGGACTAGCGGGGGGTTAGATACGCAGTATTTT
TRBJ1-3	.	TRBV9	once	CASSPIAIRDSGNTIYF	TGTGCCAGCAGCCCCATAGCCATACGGGACTCTGGAAACACCATATATTTT
TRBJ2-7	.	TRBV19	.	CASSTQRQGGHEQYF	TGTGCCAGTAGTACCCAGCGACAGGGAGGTCACGAGCAGTACTTC
TRBJ1-1	.	TRBV30	.	CAWSVLLNTEAFF	TGTGCCTGGAGTGTACTGTTGAACACTGAAGCTTTCTTT
TRBJ1-1	.	TRBV7-3	few	CASSLSPNVGGLRTEAFF	TGTGCCAGCAGCTTAAGTCCCAATGTTGGGGGACTGCGGACTGAAGCTTTCTTT
TRBJ1-2	TRBD1	TRBV18	once	CASSPSLDRAYGYTF	TGTGCCAGCTCACCATCCCTTGACAGGGCCTATGGCTACACCTTC
TRBJ2-5	.	TRBV7-9	.	CASSLGSGQGKETQYF	TGTGCCAGCAGCTTAGGGTCAGGGCAGGGCAAGGAGACCCAGTACTTC
TRBJ1-2	.	TRBV5-1	few	CASSLQANYGYTF	TGCGCCAGCAGCTTGCAGGCGAACTATGGCTACACCTTC
TRBJ1-1	.	TRBV20-1	once	CSARGSVGAFF	TGCAGTGCTAGAGGAAGCGTGGGAGCTTTCTTT
TRBJ2-5	TRBD2	TRBV7-8	.	CASSLVVQGLAGPLVTQYF	TGTGCCAGCAGCTTAGTTGTACAGGGACTAGCGGGACCTCTGGTGACCCAGTACTTC
TRBJ2-3	TRBD2	TRBV7-2	.	CASSLGLAGGTDTQYF	TGTGCCAGCAGCTTAGGGTTAGCGGGGGGCACAGATACGCAGTATTTT
TRBJ1-2	TRBD1	TRBV7-9	.	CASSSMTGEGYTF	TGTGCCAGCAGCTCAATGACAGGGGAAGGCTACACCTTC
TRBJ1-2	.	TRBV6-6	.	CASMGGLNGYTF	TGTGCCAGCATGGGGGGGCTCAATGGCTACACCTTC
TRBJ2-6	TRBD2	TRBV6-1	.	CASSGGLAGHGANVLTF	TGTGCCAGCAGTGGAGGACTAGCGGGGCATGGGGCCAACGTCCTGACTTTC
TRBJ1-3	.	TRBV14	.	CASSQVAGNTIYF	TGTGCCAGCAGCCAAGTGGCAGGAAACACCATATATTTT
TRBJ1-1	TRBD1	TRBV7-8	.	CASSIRQGVGTEAFF	TGTGCCAGCAGCATACGACAGGGTGTAGGGACTGAAGCTTTCTTT
TRBJ1-4	.	TRBV7-2	few	CASSSGGKLFF	TGTGCCAGCAGCTCCGGGGGAAAACTGTTTTTT
TRBJ2-1	.	TRBV5-1	.	CASSFYRVANEQFF	TGCGCCAGCAGCTTTTACCGCGTCGCCAATGAGCAGTTCTTC
TRBJ2-7	.	TRBV5-6	.	CASSLWQGISEQYF	TGTGCCAGCAGCTTGTGGCAGGGTATCTCCGAGCAGTACTTC
TRBJ2-7	TRBD2	TRBV18	.	CASSPLTSGGPYEQYF	TGTGCCAGCTCTCCTCTAACTAGCGGTGGCCCCTACGAGCAGTACTTC
TRBJ1-3	TRBD1	TRBV30	.	CAISGGGGNTIYF	TGTGCCATCTCAGGGGGTGGTGGAAACACCATATATTTT
TRBJ2-7	.	TRBV19	.	CASSTLGRETYEQYF	TGTGCCAGTAGTACCCTCGGCAGGGAAACCTACGAGCAGTACTTC
TRBJ2-3	TRBD1	TRBV7-3	.	CASSRDRGQDTQYF	TGTGCCAGCAGCCGAGACAGGGGGCAAGATACGCAGTATTTT
TRBJ1-5	TRBD1	TRBV29-1	.	CSVGPGQGSNQPQHF	TGCAGCGTTGGTCCGGGACAGGGCAGCAATCAGCCCCAGCATTTT
TRBJ1-2	TRBD1	TRBV11-2	.	CASSPRTGVYGYTF	TGTGCCAGCAGCCCGAGGACAGGGGTCTATGGCTACACCTTC
TRBJ1-1	TRBD1	TRBV9	.	CASSVGQGGTEAFF	TGTGCCAGCAGCGTAGGTCAGGGGGGCACTGAAGCTTTCTTT
TRBJ1-5	.	TRBV21-1	.	CASSKVVGGGVNQPQHF	TGTGCCAGCAGCAAAGTCGTTGGAGGGGGGGTCAATCAGCCCCAGCATTTT
TRBJ2-5	.	TRBV5-1	.	CASSVETRQETQYF	TGCGCCAGCAGCGTAGAGACAAGACAAGAGACCCAGTACTTC
TRBJ1-2	TRBD1	TRBV7-9	.	CASSLVGTVYGYTF	TGTGCCAGCAGCTTAGTCGGGACAGTCTATGGCTACACCTTC
TRBJ2-3	TRBD2	TRBV9	.	CASSESGGPTLRTDTQYF	TGTGCCAGCAGCGAAAGCGGGGGGCCGACTTTAAGAACAGATACGCAGTATTTT
TRBJ1-1	.	TRBV27	.	CASSFGPGTEAFF	TGTGCCAGCAGTTTCGGGCCGGGGACTGAAGCTTTCTTT
TRBJ1-1	.	TRBV6-1	once	CASSAEGQWGRGDTEAFF	TGTGCCAGCAGTGCCGAAGGACAGTGGGGGCGGGGGGACACTGAAGCTTTCTTT
TRBJ2-1	TRBD1	TRBV5-6	.	CASSSFLTGDDEQFF	TGTGCCAGCAGCTCGTTTTTAACAGGGGATGATGAGCAGTTCTTC
TRBJ2-5	.	TRBV5-1	.	CASSFQGGGETQYF	TGCGCCAGCAGCTTCCAGGGGGGCGGAGAGACCCAGTACTTC
TRBJ1-6	TRBD1	TRBV14	.	CASSQGWRQGLRGGSPLHF	TGTGCCAGCAGCCAAGGTTGGAGACAGGGATTACGGGGAGGTTCACCCCTCCACTTT
TRBJ2-3	.	TRBV4-3	.	CASSQEGIPLTPGNTQYF	TGCGCCAGCAGCCAAGAGGGTATCCCTCTCACCCCCGGGAATACGCAGTATTTT
TRBJ1-1	TRBD1	TRBV5-4	.	CASSWDRGMYTEAFF	TGTGCCAGCAGCTGGGACAGGGGAATGTACACTGAAGCTTTCTTT
TRBJ2-7	.	TRBV6-1	.	CASRDYYEQYF	TGTGCCAGCAGGGACTACTACGAGCAGTACTTC